A single sample gave rise to the 28 T cell receptor beta chains below, sequenced in a study of T cell changes during pregnancy in multiple sclerosis. The table came from immunoSEQ multiplex PCR; TCRdb's copy has only in-frame clones and leaves some out. The table has tens of thousands of clones, more than 70% seen once. This specimen was CD8+ T cells from peripheral blood mononuclear cells, taken after pregnancy. The receptors were sampled from a female donor in good health, enrolled as a control in a pregnancy study.

The chain combines TRBV9 with TRBJ1-2; TRBD1 aligns across 8 bases. Germline V lookup: CDR1 SGDLS, CDR2 YYNGEE. This CDR3 is 15 amino acids long. J lost 4 bases, V lost 3 bases, and 8 bases had no gene match. The CDR3 nucleotides read TGTGCCAGCAGCGGTTTCAGGGGGCGCGTCTATGGCTACACCTTC. Protein sequence: CASSGFRGRVYGYTF.

The chain links TRBV2 to TRBJ1-5; the D gene is possibly TRBD1 (6 bases). Looked up from germline, CDR1 is SNHLY and CDR2 is FYNNEI. This CDR3 region has 15 residues. Trimming pared 4 bases from V and 0 bases from J, leaving 10 bases between. The CDR3 protein is CASSGNRVSNQPQHF. CDR3 nucleotide sequence: TGTGCCAGCAGTGGGAACAGGGTTAGCAATCAGCCCCAGCATTTT.

The sample holds many counts of this clone. The chain has TRBV25-1 and TRBJ1-1; no clear D gene. V was clipped by 1 base and J by 4 bases, with 10 bases between them. Germline assignment: CDR1 MGHDK and CDR2 SYGVNS. The CDR3 length is 14 residues. CDR3 DNA sequence: TGTGCCAGCAGTGAATGGGGAGGATCCACTGAAGCTTTCTTT. Protein sequence: CASSEWGGSTEAFF.

The rearrangement uses TRBV28 and TRBJ2-7; D possibly corresponds to TRBD1 (5 bases). Trimming removed 3 bases at V and 7 bases at J, with 16 bases between. Germline CDR1 is MDHEN and CDR2 is SYDVKM. The CDR3 contains 14 residues. CDR3 sequence reads: CASSFVDGAGEQYF. CDR3 DNA: TGTGCCAGCAGTTTCGTCGACGGCGCAGGGGAGCAGTACTTC. Full variable domain (outside the CDR3, taken from reference TRBV28 and TRBJ2-7): DVKVTQSSRYLVKRTGEKVFLECVQDMDHENMFWYRQDPGLGLRLIYFSYDVKMKEKGDIPEGYSVSREKKERFSLILESASTNQTSMYLCASSFVDGAGEQYFGPGTRLTVT.

The V call is TRBV18, the J call TRBJ2-1, with TRBD2 matching 13 bases. Per the germline V gene, CDR1 is KGHSH and CDR2 is LQKENI. The J segment lost 12 bases and the V segment lost 2 bases, leaving 10 bases of the junction unmatched. CDR3 length: 16 amino acids. The CDR3 nucleotides read TGTGCCAGCTCACCAGCGGGACTAGCGGGGAATCTGGGGCAGTTCTTC. Translating gives CASSPAGLAGNLGQFF.

This clone was seen only once. J is TRBJ2-1 and V is TRBV9, with D possibly being TRBD1 (6 bases). V was trimmed by 5 bases and J by 8 bases, leaving 14 bases between them. This CDR3 spans 13 amino acids. Germline V gene sequence: CDR1 SGDLS, CDR2 YYNGEE. This CDR3 reads CASSPNRAHEQFF. The CDR3 nucleotides are TGTGCCAGCAGTCCTAACAGGGCCCATGAGCAGTTCTTC.

The chain recombines TRBV25-1 with TRBJ2-5, with no clear D. The V gene lost 4 bases and the J gene lost 5 bases, with 5 bases spanning the gap. CDR3 length equals 11 residues. From germline, CDR1 is MGHDK and CDR2 SYGVNS. Here the CDR3 DNA reads TGTGCCAGCAGTGCCGGGGAGACCCAGTACTTC. Amino acids: CASSAGETQYF.

This chain links TRBV27 with TRBJ1-1; D is uncertain. Germline V gene data show CDR1 as MNHEY and CDR2 as SMNVEV (reference sequence). The CDR3 is 14 amino acids. The ends were cut back, 1 base at V and 0 bases at J, with 6 bases in the middle. As DNA, the CDR3 is TGTGCCAGCAGTTTATTGGGAGTGAACACTGAAGCTTTCTTT. Translation gives CASSLLGVNTEAFF.

The chain combines TRBV7-6 with TRBJ2-7, with no clear D. The CDR3 extends over 16 amino acids. Germline V gene sequence: CDR1 SGHVS, CDR2 FNYEAQ. The V end was cut by 1 base, the J end by 5 bases, with 18 bases between. CDR3 sequence: CASSLVWAPLFHEQYF. The DNA for the CDR3 is TGTGCCAGCAGCTTAGTTTGGGCACCTCTCTTCCACGAGCAGTACTTC. Complete variable domain (other parts from reference TRBV7-6 and TRBJ2-7): GAGVSQSPRYKVTKRGQDVALRCDPISGHVSLYWYRQALGQGPEFLTYFNYEAQQDKSGLPNDRFSAERPEGSISTLTIQRTEQRDSAMYRCASSLVWAPLFHEQYFGPGTRLTVT.

V and J are TRBV13 and TRBJ2-4; perhaps TRBD1 as D (5 bases). The CDR3 covers 14 residues. Per germline, CDR1 PRHDT and CDR2 FYEKMQ (reference sequence). The ends were cut back, 3 bases at V and 9 bases at J, with 15 bases in the middle. CDR3 nucleotides: TGTGCCAGCAGCTTTCGGACAACGCATAGCATTCAGTACTTC. Translating gives CASSFRTTHSIQYF.

The rearrangement uses TRBV4-1 and TRBJ1-3, with D uncertain. V lost 5 bases and J lost 5, with 13 bases in between. This CDR3 is built from 14 residues. The V gene's germline CDR1 is MGHRA and CDR2 YSYEKL. This CDR3 reads CASSSRQSRNTIYF. As DNA, the CDR3 is TGCGCCAGCAGCTCCCGCCAGTCACGAAACACCATATATTTT.

This clone was recorded a few times. This CDR3 fails to terminate in the conserved phenylalanine or tryptophan, so it likely reflects a read error. It is unclear where the CDR3 begins or ends on the DNA, so no DNA is shown, and the CDR3 is as TCRdb lists it. The chain has TRBV27 and TRBJ2-7; the table names TRBD2, a call not compared with the DNA. The CDR3 extends over 10 residues, inclusive of both ends. Germline-derived CDR1 and CDR2 are MNHEY and SMNVEV (reference sequence). The CDR3 here is CASSLSGQPS.

The chain is built from TRBV4-3 and TRBJ1-6; D unclear. Trimming took off 1 base at V and 3 bases at J, with 10 bases between the two ends. Germline assignment: CDR1 LGHNA and CDR2 YSLEER. The CDR3 length is 16 residues. The CDR3 spells CASSQVSRDYNSPLHF. CDR3 DNA sequence: TGCGCCAGCAGCCAAGTTTCCCGGGACTATAATTCACCCCTCCACTTT.

V is TRBV6-5 and J is TRBJ1-1; TRBD1 might be the D (6 bases). Per the germline V gene, CDR1 is MNHEY and CDR2 is SVGAGI. There are 14 residues in the CDR3. The V end lost 3 bases, the J end lost 6 bases, and 14 bases lay between the germline ends. The CDR3 loop is CASSYTGSVAEAFF. In nucleotides, the CDR3 is TGTGCCAGCAGTTATACAGGGTCGGTTGCTGAAGCTTTCTTT.

This chain joins TRBV14 and TRBJ1-2; D is undetermined. This CDR3 region has 14 residues. Germline V lookup: CDR1 SGHDN, CDR2 FVKESK. V was cut by 3 bases and J by 4 bases, with 12 bases left in between. The DNA for the CDR3 is TGTGCCAGCAGCCATGGGGAGAGGAGCTATGGCTACACCTTC. It encodes CASSHGERSYGYTF.

This chain joins TRBV4-3 and TRBJ2-7; possible D gene TRBD1, 6 bases. V was cut by 3 bases and J by 4 bases, with 22 bases left in between. This CDR3 comprises 17 residues. The germline CDR1 and CDR2 sequences are LGHNA and YSLEER. CDR3 residues: CASSHGVAGDSIYEQYF. For the CDR3, the DNA is TGCGCCAGCAGCCATGGGGTGGCAGGGGATTCAATATACGAGCAGTACTTC.

The chain links TRBV4-1 to TRBJ2-7; 9 nucleotides align to TRBD1. Germline V lookup: CDR1 MGHRA, CDR2 YSYEKL. CDR3 length: 16 amino acids. The V segment lost 2 bases and the J segment 2 bases; nucleotides outside the gene matches: 7. The CDR3 sequence: CASSQTPGTGTYEQYF. The CDR3 DNA is TGCGCCAGCAGCCAAACCCCCGGGACAGGGACCTACGAGCAGTACTTC.

The chain combines TRBV4-3 with TRBJ1-3; D remains ambiguous. From germline, CDR1 is LGHNA and CDR2 YSLEER. The CDR3 contains 15 residues. V gave up 2 bases and J gave up 0 bases, with 8 bases separating them. Here the CDR3 reads CASSQYSDSGNTIYF. CDR3 sequence (DNA): TGCGCCAGCAGCCAATATAGCGACTCTGGAAACACCATATATTTT.

In DNA, the CDR3 is TGTGCCAGCAGCGCCAGGGACTACCTATCCTACGAGCAGTACTTC. This encodes CASSARDYLSYEQYF. The V call is TRBV5-4, the J call TRBJ2-7; 7 bases are a match to TRBD2. In germline, CDR1 is SGHNT, CDR2 YYREEE (reference sequence). The CDR3 runs to 15 residues. With 4 bases clipped from V and 1 base from J, the junction kept 8 bases outside the gene matches.

The rearrangement joins TRBV19 to TRBJ2-1, with D possibly matching TRBD1 (5 bases). The CDR3 covers 15 residues. The V gene's germline CDR1 is LNHDA and CDR2 SQIVND (reference sequence). V lost 4 bases, J lost 8 bases, and 18 bases lay in between. The CDR3 coding sequence is TGTGCCAGTAGTACCAGGGTTAGGCCTAGGGATGAGCAGTTCTTC. This codes for CASSTRVRPRDEQFF.

The CDR3 DNA follows: TGTGCCAGCAGCTCAATAGGCCAATCAGGAGAGACCCAGTACTTC. This codes for CASSSIGQSGETQYF. This chain connects TRBV13 to TRBJ2-5; D unresolved. Trimming left V 4 bases short and J 4 bases short, with 16 bases between. This CDR3 is built from 15 residues. In germline, CDR1 is PRHDT, CDR2 FYEKMQ (reference sequence).

A word on this clone: An end of the junction differs from the germline gene, which may be a read error. The chain links TRBV7-7 to TRBJ2-7, with D possibly being TRBD1 (5 bases). The CDR3 is 13 amino acids. CDR1 is SSHAT, CDR2 FNYEAQ, per germline (reference sequence). The CDR3 DNA reads TGTGCTAGCAGCTTAGCACAGGACTACGAGCAGTACTTC. It codes for CASSLAQDYEQYF. Drawing the rest from reference TRBV7-7 and TRBJ2-7, the complete variable domain is GAGVSQSPRYKVTKRGQDVTLRCDPISSHATLYWYQQALGQGPEFLTYFNYEAQPDKSGLPSDRFSAERPEGSISTLTIQRTEQRDSAMYRCASSLAQDYEQYFGPGTRLTVT.

The genes are TRBV27 and TRBJ2-1; 11 bases are a match to TRBD2. Trimming took 2 bases from V and 10 from J; bases not matched to a gene: 4. CDR1 is MNHEY, CDR2 SMNVEV, per germline (reference sequence). This CDR3 spans 14 amino acids. The CDR3 DNA sequence: TGTGCCAGCAGTTTAACTAGCGGGGGCCGGGAGCAGTTCTTC. It specifies CASSLTSGGREQFF.

The chain carries TRBV27 and TRBJ2-7; 9 bases align to TRBD2. Germline V gene data show CDR1 as MNHEY and CDR2 as SMNVEV (reference sequence). The CDR3 is 16 amino acids. J lost 1 base, V lost 0 bases, and 4 bases had no gene match. For the CDR3, the DNA is TGTGCCAGCAGTTTATCAGGGCTAGCGGGGTCCTACGAGCAGTACTTC. Translated, it gives CASSLSGLAGSYEQYF.

The chain carries TRBV6-6 and TRBJ1-1; the D gene is possibly TRBD1 (6 bases). The CDR3 covers 13 residues. CDR1 and CDR2 (germline): MNHNY, SVGAGI (reference sequence). V shed 6 bases and J shed 8 bases, with 16 bases lying between them. Written as DNA, the CDR3 is TGTGCCAGCAGCCTCTGGGACACTCAAGAAGCTTTCTTT. Translating gives CASSLWDTQEAFF.

The chain carries TRBV4-1 and TRBJ2-2; weak D call: TRBD2 (5 bases). V shed 1 base and J shed 0 bases, with 9 bases lying between them. Germline V lookup: CDR1 MGHRA, CDR2 YSYEKL. The CDR3 is 16 amino acids. CDR3 nucleotides: TGCGCCAGCAGCCAAGTTACGCGGGCGAACACCGGGGAGCTGTTTTTT. It is translated as CASSQVTRANTGELFF.

This chain links TRBV5-5 with TRBJ2-1; D ambiguous. This CDR3 spans 13 amino acids. V shed 4 bases and J shed 10 bases, with 15 bases lying between them. Germline V lookup: CDR1 SGHKS, CDR2 YYEKEE (reference sequence). CDR3 sequence reads: CASSPTIAYEQFF. In DNA, the CDR3 is TGTGCCAGCAGCCCAACCATAGCATACGAGCAGTTCTTC.

The genes are TRBV6-5 and TRBJ1-4; weak D call: TRBD1 (5 bases). Germline V gene sequence: CDR1 MNHEY, CDR2 SVGAGI. Trimming took off 6 bases at V and 8 bases at J, with 10 bases between the two ends. This CDR3 comprises 12 residues. CDR3 amino acids: CASSLRGEKLFF. The CDR3 DNA sequence: TGTGCCAGCAGCCTGCGGGGGGAAAAACTGTTTTTT.